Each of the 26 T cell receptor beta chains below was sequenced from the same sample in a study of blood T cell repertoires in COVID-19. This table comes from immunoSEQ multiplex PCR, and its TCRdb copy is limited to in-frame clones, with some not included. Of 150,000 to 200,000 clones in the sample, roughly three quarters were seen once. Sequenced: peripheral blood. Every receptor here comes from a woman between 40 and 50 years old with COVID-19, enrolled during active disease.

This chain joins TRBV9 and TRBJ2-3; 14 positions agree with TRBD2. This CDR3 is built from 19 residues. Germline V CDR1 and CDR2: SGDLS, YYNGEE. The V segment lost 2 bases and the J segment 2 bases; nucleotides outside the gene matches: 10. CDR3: CASSVNPGTSGGNTDTQYF. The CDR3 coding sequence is TGTGCCAGCAGCGTCAATCCCGGGACTAGCGGGGGAAACACAGATACGCAGTATTTT.

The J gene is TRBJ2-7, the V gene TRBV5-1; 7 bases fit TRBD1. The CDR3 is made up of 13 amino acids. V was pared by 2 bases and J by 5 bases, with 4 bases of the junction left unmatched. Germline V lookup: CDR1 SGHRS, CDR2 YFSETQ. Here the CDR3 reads CASSFQTGDEQYF. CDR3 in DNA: TGCGCCAGCAGCTTCCAAACAGGGGACGAGCAGTACTTC.

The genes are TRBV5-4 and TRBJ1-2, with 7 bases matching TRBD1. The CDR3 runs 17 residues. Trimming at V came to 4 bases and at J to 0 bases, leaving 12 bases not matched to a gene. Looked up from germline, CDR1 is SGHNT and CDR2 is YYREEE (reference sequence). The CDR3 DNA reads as TGTGCCAGCAGCAGGACAGGAGTCCATACCTCTAACTATGGCTACACCTTC. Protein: CASSRTGVHTSNYGYTF.

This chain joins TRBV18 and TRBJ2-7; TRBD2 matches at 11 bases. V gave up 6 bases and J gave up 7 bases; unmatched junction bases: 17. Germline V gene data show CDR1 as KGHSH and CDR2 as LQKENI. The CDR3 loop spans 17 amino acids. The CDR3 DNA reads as TGTGCCAGCTCGTTCCTAACCGGGACTAGCGGCTCGGTGGAGCAGTACTTC. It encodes CASSFLTGTSGSVEQYF. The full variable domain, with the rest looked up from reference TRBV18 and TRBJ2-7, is NAGVMQNPRHLVRRRGQEARLRCSPMKGHSHVYWYRQLPEEGLKFMVYLQKENIIDESGMPKERFSAEFPKEGPSILRIQQVVRGDSAAYFCASSFLTGTSGSVEQYFGPGTRLTVT.

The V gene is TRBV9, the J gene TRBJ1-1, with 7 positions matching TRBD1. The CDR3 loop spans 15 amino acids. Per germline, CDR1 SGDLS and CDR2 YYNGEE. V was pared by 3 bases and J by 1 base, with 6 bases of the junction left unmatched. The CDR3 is CASSATRQGNTEAFF. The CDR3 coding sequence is TGTGCCAGCAGCGCAACCCGACAGGGGAACACTGAAGCTTTCTTT.

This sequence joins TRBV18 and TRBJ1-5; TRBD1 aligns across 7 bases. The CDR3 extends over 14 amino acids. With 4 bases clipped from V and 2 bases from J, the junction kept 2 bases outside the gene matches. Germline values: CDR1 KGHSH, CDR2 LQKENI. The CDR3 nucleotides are TGTGCCAGCTCACTCACAGGGGGCAATCAGCCCCAGCATTTT. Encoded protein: CASSLTGGNQPQHF. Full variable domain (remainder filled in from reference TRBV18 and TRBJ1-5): NAGVMQNPRHLVRRRGQEARLRCSPMKGHSHVYWYRQLPEEGLKFMVYLQKENIIDESGMPKERFSAEFPKEGPSILRIQQVVRGDSAAYFCASSLTGGNQPQHFGDGTRLSIL.

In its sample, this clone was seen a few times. DNA for the CDR3: TGTGCCAGCACCGTGAGGGGACGGGGAGGCTACGAGCAGTACTTC. Protein sequence: CASTVRGRGGYEQYF. The chain links TRBV27 to TRBJ2-7; perhaps TRBD2 as D (6 bases). Germline CDR1 reads MNHEY; CDR2 reads SMNVEV (reference sequence). CDR3 length equals 15 residues. Trimming took 7 bases from V and 3 from J, leaving 19 bases between them.

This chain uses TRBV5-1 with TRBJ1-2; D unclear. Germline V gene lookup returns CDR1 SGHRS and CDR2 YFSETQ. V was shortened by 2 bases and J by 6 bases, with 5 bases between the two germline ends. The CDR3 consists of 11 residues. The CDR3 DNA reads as TGCGCCAGCAGCTTCGGGGATGGCTACACCTTC. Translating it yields CASSFGDGYTF.

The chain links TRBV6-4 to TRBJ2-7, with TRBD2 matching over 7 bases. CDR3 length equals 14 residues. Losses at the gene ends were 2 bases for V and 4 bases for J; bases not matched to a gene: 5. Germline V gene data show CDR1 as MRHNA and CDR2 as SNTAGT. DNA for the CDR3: TGTGCCAGCAGTGACCCGGGACTAAGGTACGAGCAGTACTTC. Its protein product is CASSDPGLRYEQYF.

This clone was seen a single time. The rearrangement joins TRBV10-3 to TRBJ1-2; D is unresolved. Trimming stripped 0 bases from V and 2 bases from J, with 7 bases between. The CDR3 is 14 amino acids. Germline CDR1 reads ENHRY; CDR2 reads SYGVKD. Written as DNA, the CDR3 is TGTGCCATCAGTGAGTCGACACAGAACTATGGCTACACCTTC. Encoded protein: CAISESTQNYGYTF.

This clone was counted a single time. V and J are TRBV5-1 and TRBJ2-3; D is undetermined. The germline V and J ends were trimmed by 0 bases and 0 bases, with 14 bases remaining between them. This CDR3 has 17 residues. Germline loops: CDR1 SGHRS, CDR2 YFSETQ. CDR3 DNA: TGCGCCAGCAGCTTGGGAGGTGGAGCCGTGAGCACAGATACGCAGTATTTT. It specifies CASSLGGGAVSTDTQYF.

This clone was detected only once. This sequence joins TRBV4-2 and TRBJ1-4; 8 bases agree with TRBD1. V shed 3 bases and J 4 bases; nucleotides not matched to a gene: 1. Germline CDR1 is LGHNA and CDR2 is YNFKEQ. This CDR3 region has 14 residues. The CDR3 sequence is CASSQGQVNEKLFF. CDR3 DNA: TGTGCCAGCAGCCAGGGACAGGTTAATGAAAAACTGTTTTTT.

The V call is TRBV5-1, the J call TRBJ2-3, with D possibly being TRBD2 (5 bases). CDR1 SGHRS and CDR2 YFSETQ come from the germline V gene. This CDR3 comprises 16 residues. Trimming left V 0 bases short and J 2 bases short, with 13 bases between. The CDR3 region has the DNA TGCGCCAGCAGCTTGGTTCCCGAGGGCCACACAGATACGCAGTATTTT. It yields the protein CASSLVPEGHTDTQYF.

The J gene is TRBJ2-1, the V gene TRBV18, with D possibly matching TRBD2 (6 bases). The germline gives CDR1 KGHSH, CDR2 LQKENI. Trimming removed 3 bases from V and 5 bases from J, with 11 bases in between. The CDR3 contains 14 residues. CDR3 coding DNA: TGTGCCAGCTCACCTTATGCGGGGAACAATGAGCAGTTCTTC. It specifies CASSPYAGNNEQFF.

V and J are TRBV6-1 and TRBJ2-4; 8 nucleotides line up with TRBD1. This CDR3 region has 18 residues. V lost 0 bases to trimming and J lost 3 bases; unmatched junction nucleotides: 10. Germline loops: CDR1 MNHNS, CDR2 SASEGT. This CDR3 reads CASSEALTGEEDKNIQYF. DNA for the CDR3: TGTGCCAGCAGTGAAGCGCTGACAGGGGAAGAAGACAAAAACATTCAGTACTTC.

This CDR3 reads CASSFTGGADTQYF. DNA of the CDR3: TGTGCCAGCAGTTTTACAGGGGGCGCAGATACGCAGTATTTT. The chain combines TRBV28 with TRBJ2-3; 9 positions agree with TRBD1. With 3 bases clipped from V and 4 bases from J, the junction kept 2 bases outside the gene matches. There are 14 residues in the CDR3. Germline V CDR1 and CDR2: MDHEN, SYDVKM.

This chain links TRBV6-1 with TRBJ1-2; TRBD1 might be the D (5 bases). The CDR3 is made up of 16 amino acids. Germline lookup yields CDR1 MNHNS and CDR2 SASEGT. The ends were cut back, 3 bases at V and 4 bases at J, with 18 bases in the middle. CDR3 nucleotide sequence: TGTGCCAGCAGTGACCCCGGGACTTTATCAGGCTATGGCTACACCTTC. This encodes CASSDPGTLSGYGYTF.

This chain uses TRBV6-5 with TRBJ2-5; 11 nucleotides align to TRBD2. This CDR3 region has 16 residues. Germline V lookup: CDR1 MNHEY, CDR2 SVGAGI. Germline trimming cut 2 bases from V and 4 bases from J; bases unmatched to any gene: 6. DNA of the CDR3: TGTGCCAGCAGTTACGCATATACTAGCGGGGGAGAGACCCAGTACTTC. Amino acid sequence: CASSYAYTSGGETQYF.

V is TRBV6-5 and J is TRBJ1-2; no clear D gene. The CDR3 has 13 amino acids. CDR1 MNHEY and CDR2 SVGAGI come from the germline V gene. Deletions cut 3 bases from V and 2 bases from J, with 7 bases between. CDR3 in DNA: TGTGCCAGCAGTTATAACCGGAACTATGGCTACACCTTC. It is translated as CASSYNRNYGYTF.

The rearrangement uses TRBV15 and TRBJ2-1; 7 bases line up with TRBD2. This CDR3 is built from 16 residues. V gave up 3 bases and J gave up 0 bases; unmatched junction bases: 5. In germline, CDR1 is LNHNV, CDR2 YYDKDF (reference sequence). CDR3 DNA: TGTGCCACCAGCAGGTCACGGGAGGCCTCCTACAATGAGCAGTTCTTC. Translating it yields CATSRSREASYNEQFF.

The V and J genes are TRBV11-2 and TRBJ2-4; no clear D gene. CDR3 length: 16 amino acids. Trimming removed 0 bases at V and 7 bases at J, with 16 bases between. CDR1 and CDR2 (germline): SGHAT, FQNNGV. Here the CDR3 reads CASSLDPTPRVNIQYF. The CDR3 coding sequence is TGTGCCAGCAGCTTAGATCCGACACCACGTGTGAACATTCAGTACTTC.

CDR3 sequence: CASSDVKTLGQPFNEQFF. The DNA of the CDR3 is TGTGCCAGCAGTGACGTTAAGACCCTCGGACAGCCTTTCAATGAGCAGTTCTTC. This chain uses TRBV6-4 with TRBJ2-1; a weak D match, TRBD1 (6 bases). Trimming left V 2 bases short and J 6 bases short, with 23 bases between. The CDR3 runs to 18 residues. The germline V gene encodes CDR1 MRHNA and CDR2 SNTAGT.

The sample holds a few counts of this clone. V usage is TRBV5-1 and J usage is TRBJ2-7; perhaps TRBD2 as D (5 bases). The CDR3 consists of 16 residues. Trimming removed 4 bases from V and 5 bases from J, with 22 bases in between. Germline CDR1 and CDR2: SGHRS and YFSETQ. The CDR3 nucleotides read TGCGCCAGCAGCCCCGGGCGGGTAGCACCTAGGAACGAGCAGTACTTC. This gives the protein CASSPGRVAPRNEQYF.

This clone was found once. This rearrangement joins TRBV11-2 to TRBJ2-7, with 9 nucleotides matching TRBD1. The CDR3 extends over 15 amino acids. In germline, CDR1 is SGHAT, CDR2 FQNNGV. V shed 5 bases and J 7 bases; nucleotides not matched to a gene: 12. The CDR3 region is CASSAIGQGSWEQYF. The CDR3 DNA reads TGTGCCAGCAGCGCCATTGGACAGGGGTCCTGGGAGCAGTACTTC.

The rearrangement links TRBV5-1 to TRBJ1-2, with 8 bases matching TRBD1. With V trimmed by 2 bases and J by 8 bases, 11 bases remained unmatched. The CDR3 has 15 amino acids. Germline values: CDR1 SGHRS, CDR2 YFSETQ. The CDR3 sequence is CASSFSFGQGGGYTF. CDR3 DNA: TGCGCCAGCAGCTTTTCATTCGGACAGGGCGGGGGCTACACCTTC.

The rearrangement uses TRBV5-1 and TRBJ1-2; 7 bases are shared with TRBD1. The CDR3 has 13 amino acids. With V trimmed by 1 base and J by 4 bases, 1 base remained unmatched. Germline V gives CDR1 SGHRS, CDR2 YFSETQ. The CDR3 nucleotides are TGCGCCAGCAGCTTGAACAGGGGCTATGGCTACACCTTC. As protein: CASSLNRGYGYTF. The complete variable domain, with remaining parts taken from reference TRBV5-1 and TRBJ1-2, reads KAGVTQTPRYLIKTRGQQVTLSCSPISGHRSVSWYQQTPGQGLQFLFEYFSETQRNKGNFPGRFSGRQFSNSRSEMNVSTLELGDSALYLCASSLNRGYGYTFGSGTRLTVV.